These T cell receptor beta chains were read from a single sample in a study of graft-versus-host responses after intestinal transplantation. Clones were sequenced by immunoSEQ multiplex PCR, and TCRdb holds only the in-frame ones, with some missing. This sample has 55,000 to 80,000 clones; over 90% occur once, and the top ten carry 1.7%. These receptors are not linked to any known antigen. The material sequenced was unstimulated CD8+ T cells sorted from spleen or lymph node cells, taken before transplant. The origin of the receptors is a human donor who was the organ donor for an intestinal transplant. The CDR3 runs from the conserved cysteine through the conserved F or W. The order of the fields is V gene, D gene, J gene, clone size, CDR3 protein, CDR3 DNA. A D gene is named only where the DNA matches it firmly. Rows give clone size only sometimes, using once, few, many, or a class for an expanded clone.

>TRBV13|.|TRBJ1-3|.
CASSLGLGRRSGNTIYF
TGTGCCAGCAGCTTAGGCCTGGGGAGGAGGTCTGGAAACACCATATATTTT
>TRBV28|.|TRBJ1-2|.
CASSSVSERPGYTF
TGTGCCAGCAGTTCTGTCAGCGAGCGCCCTGGCTACACCTTC
>TRBV19|.|TRBJ2-7|.
CASSWGDEQYF
TGTGCCAGTAGTTGGGGAGACGAGCAGTACTTC
>TRBV6-1|TRBD1|TRBJ2-1|.
CASSPTGFNEQFF
TGTGCCAGCAGCCCGACAGGGTTCAATGAGCAGTTCTTC
>TRBV5-4|.|TRBJ2-7|once
CASSSPGIRGYEQYF
TGTGCCAGCAGCTCCCCGGGAATTCGGGGCTACGAGCAGTACTTC
>TRBV9|TRBD2|TRBJ2-7|.
CASSPRSSGVGYEQYF
TGTGCCAGCAGCCCCCGATCTAGCGGGGTCGGTTACGAGCAGTACTTC
>TRBV7-3|.|TRBJ1-2|.
CASSLREDRNYGYTF
TGTGCCAGCAGCTTAAGAGAGGATCGCAACTATGGCTACACCTTC
>TRBV2|TRBD2|TRBJ2-1|.
CASVKKGLVTYNEQFF
TGTGCCAGCGTAAAGAAGGGACTAGTCACCTACAATGAGCAGTTCTTC
>TRBV7-3|TRBD1|TRBJ2-5|.
CASSKNRGRWETQYF
TGTGCCAGCAGCAAAAACAGGGGGCGCTGGGAGACCCAGTACTTC
>TRBV14|.|TRBJ1-2|.
CASSVRDPRGGIYGYTF
TGTGCCAGCAGCGTCCGGGACCCGCGCGGGGGGATCTATGGCTACACCTTC
>TRBV27|.|TRBJ2-1|.
CASSLFRTHVYNEQFF
TGTGCCAGCAGTTTATTTCGGACACACGTCTACAATGAGCAGTTCTTC
>TRBV30|.|TRBJ1-2|once
CAWSIGPSGYGYTF
TGTGCCTGGAGTATCGGACCTTCGGGGTATGGCTACACCTTC
>TRBV19|TRBD1|TRBJ2-1|once
CASSIGTVEQFF
TGTGCCAGTAGTATCGGGACAGTCGAGCAGTTCTTC
>TRBV28|.|TRBJ2-1|.
CASIRRSNYNEQFF
TGTGCCAGCATTCGCAGGTCAAACTACAATGAGCAGTTCTTC
>TRBV30|.|TRBJ1-1|.
CAWSEGSRTEAFF
TGTGCCTGGAGTGAGGGGTCGAGAACTGAAGCTTTCTTT
>TRBV27|TRBD1|TRBJ1-3|.
CASRRTGTGNTIYF
TGTGCCAGCAGGAGGACAGGGACAGGAAACACCATATATTTT
>TRBV5-6|.|TRBJ2-7|.
CASSLGESPYEQYF
TGTGCCAGCAGCTTGGGGGAGAGCCCCTACGAGCAGTACTTC
>TRBV6-6|TRBD1|TRBJ2-1|.
CASSPGQGLYNEQFF
TGTGCCAGCAGCCCGGGACAGGGTCTCTACAATGAGCAGTTCTTC
>TRBV19|.|TRBJ2-1|.
CASSFWGGAANEQFF
TGTGCCAGTAGTTTCTGGGGGGGGGCAGCCAATGAGCAGTTCTTC
>TRBV15|.|TRBJ1-5|.
CATSEVNQPQHF
TGTGCCACCAGCGAGGTCAATCAGCCCCAGCATTTT
>TRBV7-9|TRBD1|TRBJ1-2|.
CASSRERGQGDYGYTF
TGTGCCAGCAGCCGAGAGCGGGGACAGGGAGACTATGGCTACACCTTC
>TRBV30|.|TRBJ2-7|.
CAWSVTTNEQYF
TGTGCCTGGAGTGTAACAACCAACGAGCAGTACTTC